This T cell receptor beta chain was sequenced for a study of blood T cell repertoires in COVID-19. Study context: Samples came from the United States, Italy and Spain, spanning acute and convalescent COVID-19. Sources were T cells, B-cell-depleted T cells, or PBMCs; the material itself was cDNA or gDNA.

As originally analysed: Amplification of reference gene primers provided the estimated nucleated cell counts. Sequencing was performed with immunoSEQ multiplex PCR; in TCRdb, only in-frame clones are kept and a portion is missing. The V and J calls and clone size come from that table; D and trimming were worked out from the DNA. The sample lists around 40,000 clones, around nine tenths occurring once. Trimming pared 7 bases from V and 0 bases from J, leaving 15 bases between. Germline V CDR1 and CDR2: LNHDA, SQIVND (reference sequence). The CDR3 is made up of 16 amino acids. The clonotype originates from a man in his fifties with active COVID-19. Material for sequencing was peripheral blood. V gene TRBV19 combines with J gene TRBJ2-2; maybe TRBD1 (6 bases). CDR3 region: CASKVTGTSNTGELFF. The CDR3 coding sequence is TGTGCCAGTAAGGTCACCGGGACATCGAACACCGGGGAGCTGTTTTTT. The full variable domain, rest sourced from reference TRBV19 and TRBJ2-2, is DGGITQSPKYLFRKEGQNVTLSCEQNLNHDAMYWYRQDPGQGLRLIYYSQIVNDFQKGDIAEGYSVSREKKESFPLTVTSAQKNPTAFYLCASKVTGTSNTGELFFGEGSRLTVL.